This TCR beta chain was profiled in a study of blood T cells in healthy people across ages (dated by TCRdb to about 2015). In terms of the full investigation: In model experiments, template switching captured roughly one uniquely barcoded TCR beta cDNA molecule for every two T cells. To track age-related changes in TCR beta repertoire diversity, the study relied on deep sequencing normalized with unique cDNA molecular identifiers. The donors were divided into four age groups: young (average around 15 years), middle-aged (about 39), aged (approximately 64) and long-lived (about 90). To avoid experimental bias, donors of different ages were spread randomly across the sequencing lanes. For two donors (one aged 18 to 30 and one aged 80 or older), the study analyzed two additional independent replicas of 1 million unique cDNA reads from the same blood draw.

Donors were 39 systemically healthy Caucasian individuals from Russia aged roughly 6 to 90 years. Each donor gave 8 to 10 milliliters of peripheral blood, drawn into EDTA-treated Vacutainer tubes. Ficoll-Paque density-gradient centrifugation was used to isolate PBMCs, with at least 7 million per sample. Trizol reagent was used to extract total RNA from PBMCs, with at least 5.5 micrograms per sample. For every donor, an aliquot of PBMCs went through flow cytometry to measure the percentages of naive CD45RAhigh/CD27high T cells. What the work shows at the level of the full study, not this receptor alone: Observed TCR beta diversity correlated strongly with the percentage of naive T cells measured by flow cytometry. The CMV infection status of donors was not known, potentially confounding age-related changes in expanded clonotypes. Conclusive comparison of naive and antigen-experienced compartments was prevented by the profiling of bulk unsorted PBMCs. Observed TCR beta diversity per million T cells fell roughly linearly with age, and a significant reduction was already apparent by age around 40. Estimates of total diversity from one million sequenced T cells were regarded as lower bounds and underestimates. Compared with the aged group, the long-lived group had more naive CD4+ T cells, fewer expanded clones and increased TCR diversity, a pattern suggesting age selection.

The library was generated by 5' RACE. TCRdb shows the sequencer as Illumina HiSeq 2500. A second about 7 to 12 cycle PCR used a sample-barcoded 5' primer and a J-beta primer mix. A template-switch 5' adaptor carrying 12 random nucleotides introduced a unique molecular identifier onto each TCR beta cDNA molecule. Each sample yielded at least 2.5 million CDR3-containing paired-end reads. First-strand cDNA synthesis was performed from all RNA using the Mint cDNA synthesis kit, with priming by a TRBC-specific oligonucleotide. After uracil-DNA glycosylase treatment, a first 18-cycle PCR used universal primers M1SS and BC2_uni_R on all cDNA. In the authors' own workflow: For normalization, 1 million high-quality reads, each with a distinct molecular identifier, were randomly selected from each sample. Reads with shared molecular identifiers were discarded instead of being binned into consensus sequences. MiTCR, with a Q25 quality threshold and the strictest error-elimination algorithm, was used for CDR3 identification, clonotype clustering and error correction. A nonparametric unseen species model with Euler transformation was used to estimate a lower bound on total TCR beta diversity. TCRdb redid the processing of the public reads, applying fastp at Q25 and MiXCR, and retained in-frame beta chains. For every CDR3 protein sequence, its rows merge into one entry that carries the most common genes and DNA. These V and J calls are TCRdb output, not the study's own analysis. In this sample the table shows some 1.4 million distinct CDR3 sequences, roughly 40% of which occur a single time. The ten largest clonotypes hold under 8% of the sample.

The CDR3 numbers 16 residues from cysteine through phenylalanine. This entry keeps only the CDR3 DNA: 48 bases, framed from base 1. CDR1 SGHAT and CDR2 FQNNGV were looked up in the germline V gene. V is trimmed back by 4 bases and J by 6 bases, and the junction contains 8 bases that no gene match accounts for. As for this clonotype: Its antigen has not been determined. No qualities accompany the bases; no much larger clone lies one base away.

This clonotype was obtained from a woman younger than 30 in good health. Sequences were obtained from blood. The chain couples TRBV11-2 to TRBJ2-1; TRBD1 fits 11 bases in the junction. The CDR3 has the sequence CASSSWTGGRGNEQFF. The DNA is as follows: TGTGCCAGCAGCTCGTGGACAGGGGGCAGGGGCAATGAGCAGTTCTTC.